This T cell receptor beta chain was documented in a study of blood T cell repertoires in COVID-19. The V segment lost 4 bases and the J segment 9 bases; nucleotides outside the gene matches: 14. Germline assignment: CDR1 SQVTM and CDR2 ANQGSEA. The CDR3 runs 14 residues. This clone was seen more than once but under ten times. Here immunoSEQ multiplex PCR was the method, and the copy in TCRdb shows in-frame clones only, minus some. This sample has 200,000 to 250,000 clones, with roughly 76% found just once. The chain joins TRBV29-1 to TRBJ2-5, with 7 bases lining up with TRBD2. The origin of this receptor is a woman older than 75 with COVID-19, enrolled during active disease. Material: peripheral blood. The CDR3 nucleotides read TGCAGCGTTGGGGAGGGAGGACGGCGCGGGGCCCAGTACTTC. Translating it yields CSVGEGGRRGAQYF.